Below are 20 T cell receptor beta chains sequenced from a single sample in a study of T-cell memory formation after mild COVID-19 (dated by TCRdb to about 2021). The library was prepared using 5' RACE. The instrument was an Illumina NovaSeq 6000. TCRdb ran its own pipeline on the public reads, namely fastp trimming at Q25 and MiXCR clone calling, and kept in-frame beta chains. Each entry is one CDR3 protein sequence, shown with its most common DNA and genes. The sample records roughly 150,000 distinct CDR3 sequences, around 13% of which are singletons. The ten largest clones add up to approximately 3.5% of the sample. Sequencing was performed on PBMCs or a T cell subset sorted from them (not recorded which). The receptors come from a man aged 18-30 years who had mild COVID-19 (a few samples of this study predate the infection). The sample titles of this study are shuffled in the database, so cell type and time point are left out; the donor was told from shared clones.

This clonotype was observed at least ten times. The rearrangement links TRBV7-2 to TRBJ1-2; a weak D match, TRBD1 (6 bases). Germline lookup yields CDR1 SGHTA and CDR2 FQGNSA. The CDR3 contains 14 residues. Trimming removed 0 bases from V and 7 bases from J, with 12 bases in between. The CDR3, as DNA: TGTGCCAGCAGCTTAGCGCCAGGGGCCGTTGGCTACACCTTC. Amino acid sequence: CASSLAPGAVGYTF.

The chain joins TRBV12-3 or TRBV12-4 to TRBJ2-1, with D maybe TRBD1 (6 bases). CDR3 size: 15 residues. Trimming cost V 6 bases and J 0 bases, with 12 bases left between them. The CDR3: CASSWDISSYNEQFF. The DNA of the CDR3 is TGTGCCAGCAGCTGGGACATTAGCTCCTACAATGAGCAGTTCTTC.

The chain employs TRBV5-1 and TRBJ2-6; no firm D call. Germline V gives CDR1 SGHRS, CDR2 YFSETQ. The germline V and J ends were trimmed by 1 base and 0 bases, with 5 bases remaining between them. This CDR3 spans 15 amino acids. CDR3 loop: CASSLPSSGANVLTF. CDR3 nucleotide sequence: TGCGCCAGCAGCTTGCCCAGCTCTGGGGCCAACGTCCTGACTTTC.

The chain employs TRBV7-6 and TRBJ1-1; 7 positions match TRBD1. In germline, CDR1 is SGHVS, CDR2 FNYEAQ. The CDR3 consists of 19 residues. Trimming removed 1 base from V and 5 bases from J; junction bases left unmatched: 19. The CDR3 loop is CASSLVTPREAGGRTEAFF. Here the CDR3 DNA reads TGTGCCAGCAGCTTAGTGACCCCCCGAGAGGCAGGGGGTAGGACTGAAGCTTTCTTT. Supplemented by reference TRBV7-6 and TRBJ1-1, the full variable domain reads GAGVSQSPRYKVTKRGQDVALRCDPISGHVSLYWYRQALGQGPEFLTYFNYEAQQDKSGLPNDRFSAERPEGSISTLTIQRTEQRDSAMYRCASSLVTPREAGGRTEAFFGQGTRLTVV.

This clonotype was observed a handful of times. The J gene is TRBJ1-1, the V gene TRBV6-5; D not resolved. This CDR3 is 14 amino acids long. Per the germline V gene, CDR1 is MNHEY and CDR2 is SVGAGI. Trimming shortened V by 0 bases and J by 1 base, and 6 bases separated the two germline ends. Written as DNA, the CDR3 is TGTGCCAGCAGTTACTCGAATTCGAACACTGAAGCTTTCTTT. Residues: CASSYSNSNTEAFF.

This clonotype was observed a few times. The chain combines TRBV2 with TRBJ2-5; no clear D. Germline V gene lookup returns CDR1 SNHLY and CDR2 FYNNEI. V was clipped by 7 bases and J by 5 bases, with 11 bases between them. The CDR3 spans 12 residues. CDR3 sequence: CASNGLGETQYF. The CDR3 nucleotides are TGTGCCAGCAACGGGTTAGGGGAGACCCAGTACTTC.

This chain joins TRBV4-1 and TRBJ2-2; TRBD1 or TRBD2 may be the D gene (6 bases each). Between the trimmed V and J ends, which lost 4 bases and 4 bases, there was a span of 19 bases. Per the germline V gene, CDR1 is MGHRA and CDR2 is YSYEKL. The CDR3 runs to 17 residues. The CDR3 protein is CASSREGGLVSTGELFF. The CDR3 DNA is TGCGCCAGCAGCCGAGAGGGGGGTCTGGTTAGCACCGGGGAGCTGTTTTTT.

The V gene is TRBV7-9, the J gene TRBJ1-5, with D possibly being TRBD1 (5 bases). Trimming removed 5 bases from V and 7 bases from J, with 12 bases in between. Per germline, CDR1 SEHNR and CDR2 FQNEAQ (reference sequence). This CDR3 has 13 residues. This CDR3 reads CASSRGVGQPQHF. For the CDR3, the DNA is TGTGCCAGCAGCCGAGGGGTTGGACAGCCCCAGCATTTT. Looking up the rest from reference TRBV7-9 and TRBJ1-5 gives the full variable domain: DTGVSQNPRHKITKRGQNVTFRCDPISEHNRLYWYRQTLGQGPEFLTYFQNEAQLEKSRLLSDRFSAERPKGSFSTLEIQRTEQGDSAMYLCASSRGVGQPQHFGDGTRLSIL.

This clonotype was observed a few times. V gene TRBV6-1 combines with J gene TRBJ2-1; TRBD1 matches 10 bases. Trimming at V came to 2 bases and at J to 6 bases, leaving 4 bases not matched to a gene. This CDR3 has 15 residues. Germline CDR1 reads MNHNS; CDR2 reads SASEGT. The CDR3: CASSEYWTGGNEQFF. The CDR3 DNA is TGTGCCAGCAGTGAATACTGGACAGGGGGCAATGAGCAGTTCTTC.

This clonotype came up many times. V and J are TRBV7-2 and TRBJ2-7; D gene ambiguous. This CDR3 is built from 14 residues. The germline gives CDR1 SGHTA, CDR2 FQGNSA. With 4 bases removed from V and 1 base from J, the gap between germline ends came to 11 bases. CDR3 sequence (DNA): TGTGCCAGCAGCTACTGGGCCTTATCCTACGAGCAGTACTTC. Its translation: CASSYWALSYEQYF.

The sample holds many counts of this clonotype. V usage is TRBV7-2 and J usage is TRBJ2-3, with D perhaps matching TRBD2 (6 bases). Germline CDR1 reads SGHTA; CDR2 reads FQGNSA. V was pared by 3 bases and J by 6 bases, with 10 bases between. CDR3 length: 13 residues. Here the CDR3 DNA reads TGTGCCAGCAGCTTGCGGGGTAGGGATACGCAGTATTTT. Amino acid sequence: CASSLRGRDTQYF.

This clonotype was detected a few times. The chain joins TRBV6-2 or TRBV6-3 to TRBJ2-7; D unclear. Germline assignment: CDR1 MNHEY and CDR2 SVGEGT. This CDR3 spans 12 amino acids. V was pared by 2 bases and J by 5 bases, with 7 bases between. The CDR3 is CASSYMENEQYF. The CDR3 DNA reads as TGTGCCAGCAGTTACATGGAAAACGAGCAGTACTTC.

This clonotype showed up many times. In nucleotides, the CDR3 is TGTGCCAGCAGCGTACTAGGTAGTATCAAGGGGAATGAGCAGTTCTTC. Residues: CASSVLGSIKGNEQFF. The V gene is TRBV7-6, the J gene TRBJ2-1; the D call may be TRBD1 or TRBD2 (5 bases each). This CDR3 comprises 16 residues. CDR1 SGHVS and CDR2 FNYEAQ come from the germline V gene. V was shortened by 5 bases and J by 7 bases, with 21 bases between the two germline ends.

V gene TRBV6-5 combines with J gene TRBJ2-3; D may be TRBD2 (6 bases). Trimming removed 7 bases at V and 0 bases at J, with 8 bases between. Germline assignment: CDR1 MNHEY and CDR2 SVGAGI. The CDR3 runs 13 residues. CDR3 nucleotides: TGTGCCAGCATTGCGGGGAGCACAGATACGCAGTATTTT. Translating it yields CASIAGSTDTQYF.

J is TRBJ2-4 and V is TRBV6-2 or TRBV6-3; D unresolved. This CDR3 comprises 15 residues. Germline V gene sequence: CDR1 MNHEY, CDR2 SVGEGT. Trimming cost V 0 bases and J 7 bases, with 13 bases left between them. The CDR3 coding sequence is TGTGCCAGCAGTTACTCAGGGTTGGTGAGGAACATTCAGTACTTC. It is translated as CASSYSGLVRNIQYF.

This chain connects TRBV6-1 to TRBJ1-2; 8 bases are a match to TRBD1. The germline V gene has CDR1 MNHNS and CDR2 SASEGT. The CDR3 totals 16 residues. Trimming at V came to 1 base and at J to 4 bases, leaving 8 bases not matched to a gene. For the CDR3, the DNA is TGTGCCAGCAGTGAAGTTAGTACAGGGGGGAGCTATGGCTACACCTTC. Translation: CASSEVSTGGSYGYTF.

Only a few counts were recorded for this clonotype. The gene calls are TRBV4-1 and TRBJ2-3; D is undetermined. The CDR3 has 12 amino acids. V dropped 1 base and J dropped 4 bases, with 3 bases sitting between them. CDR1 is MGHRA and CDR2 is YSYEKL in the germline V gene. The CDR3 DNA reads TGCGCCAGCAGCCAAGTCGCAGATACGCAGTATTTT. Protein product: CASSQVADTQYF.

There are many counts of this clonotype. The V gene is TRBV6-6, the J gene TRBJ1-5, with a tentative D call TRBD1 (5 bases). V lost 4 bases and J lost 5, with 9 bases in between. The CDR3 is 13 amino acids. Looked up from germline, CDR1 is MNHNY and CDR2 is SVGAGI (reference sequence). The CDR3 spells CASSSQGYQPQHF. The CDR3 DNA follows: TGTGCCAGCAGTTCCCAGGGTTATCAGCCCCAGCATTTT.

This chain uses TRBV11-2 with TRBJ1-1; no reliable D call. V was cut by 6 bases and J by 1 base, with 12 bases left in between. The CDR3 has 14 residues. Per germline, CDR1 SGHAT and CDR2 FQNNGV. CDR3 bases: TGTGCCAGCAGACTAATCCGGGCGAACACTGAAGCTTTCTTT. Translation gives CASRLIRANTEAFF. Looking up the rest from reference TRBV11-2 and TRBJ1-1 gives the full variable domain: EAGVAQSPRYKIIEKRQSVAFWCNPISGHATLYWYQQILGQGPKLLIQFQNNGVVDDSQLPKDRFSAERLKGVDSTLKIQPAKLEDSAVYLCASRLIRANTEAFFGQGTRLTVV.

This clonotype has just a few counts. V gene TRBV3-1 combines with J gene TRBJ1-6, with D unclear. The CDR3 totals 14 residues. The V gene lost 0 bases and the J gene lost 7 bases, with 7 bases spanning the gap. CDR1 and CDR2 (germline): LGHDT, YNNKEL (reference sequence). The chain's CDR3 is CASSQEFSNSPLHF. The CDR3, as DNA: TGTGCCAGCAGCCAAGAATTCAGCAATTCACCCCTCCACTTT.